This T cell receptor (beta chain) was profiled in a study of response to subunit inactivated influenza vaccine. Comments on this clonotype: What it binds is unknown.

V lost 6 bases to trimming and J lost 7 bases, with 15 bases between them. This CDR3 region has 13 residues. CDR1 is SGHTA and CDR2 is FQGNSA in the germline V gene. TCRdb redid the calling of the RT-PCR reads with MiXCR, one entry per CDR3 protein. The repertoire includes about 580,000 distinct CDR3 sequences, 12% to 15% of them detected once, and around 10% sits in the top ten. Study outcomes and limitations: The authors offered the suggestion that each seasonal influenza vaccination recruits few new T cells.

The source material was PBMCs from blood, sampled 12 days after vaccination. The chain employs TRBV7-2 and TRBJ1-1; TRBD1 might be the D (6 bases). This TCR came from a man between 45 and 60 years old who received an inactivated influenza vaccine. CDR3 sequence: CASSFDRRNEAFF. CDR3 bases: TGTGCCAGCAGTTTCGACAGGCGGAATGAAGCTTTCTTT.